Sequencing of this T cell receptor (beta chain) was carried out in a study of identical twins. TCRdb ran MiXCR on the 5' RACE reads and lists one entry per CDR3 protein. The sample includes 500,000 to 600,000 distinct CDR3 sequences, approximately 22% seen only once; the top ten take around 0.91%. This clonotype was counted only a few times. The antigen is not known. Study-wide results and caveats: Among monozygotic twins, out-of-frame TCR alpha sharing exceeded what models predicted. Twin pairs' shared out-of-frame alpha sequences were enriched in low generation probability.

Trimming cost V 10 bases and J 7 bases, with 17 bases left between them. Germline CDR1 ENHRY, CDR2 SYGVKD. CDR3 length equals 13 residues. The same sample was also studied in work on T cells expressing NK-cell markers. This second study says: Seven of the eight sequenced donors were HCMV-seropositive; one was seronegative. Topping the CD3+CD56-NKG2C+ fraction as well were these clonotypes, in a few donors.

This sequence joins TRBV10-3 and TRBJ2-1; D might be TRBD2 (7 bases). The TCR sequence derives from a young woman in good health. Sequencing was done on a sample of CD4+ T cells sorted from blood. The CDR3: CATRQEGGNEQFF. The DNA of the CDR3 is TGTGCCACCAGACAGGAGGGAGGGAATGAGCAGTTCTTC.